This T cell receptor (beta chain) was sequenced for a study of shared clonotypes between healthy human individuals. In the study overall: Three plates were used per donor for CD4 naive, three for CD4 memory, two for CD8 naive and one for CD8 memory. Study-wide findings and caveats: Rarefaction gave evidence that sorted-subset sequencing remained incomplete despite large depth.

Regarding this clone: Its antigen is currently unknown.

CD45RO-negative CD8 cells positively selected for CCR7 made up the naive population, which excluded terminally differentiated effector memory CD45RA+ cells. This CDR3 contains 14 residues. The V and J ends lost 10 bases and 5 bases, in that order; junction bases with no gene match: 14. Per the germline V gene, CDR1 is LNHDA and CDR2 is SQIVND (reference sequence). Generated by immunoSEQ multiplex PCR, the TCRdb table keeps only in-frame clones and is missing some. The sample shows hundreds of thousands of clones, about 92% of them seen only once. Input material: naive CD8+ T cells sorted from blood. This TCR came from a man under 40 in good health. The V gene is TRBV19, the J gene TRBJ2-7, with 7 nucleotides matching TRBD1. CDR3 in DNA: TGTGCCACCCGCTCCTGGAACAGGGGTAACGAGCAGTACTTC. Amino acids: CATRSWNRGNEQYF. Variable domain in full (rest from reference TRBV19 and TRBJ2-7): DGGITQSPKYLFRKEGQNVTLSCEQNLNHDAMYWYRQDPGQGLRLIYYSQIVNDFQKGDIAEGYSVSREKKESFPLTVTSAQKNPTAFYLCATRSWNRGNEQYFGPGTRLTVT.